The 13 T cell receptor beta chains in this list originate from one sample, sequenced in a study of blood T cell repertoires in COVID-19. Profiling relied on immunoSEQ multiplex PCR, and the TCRdb table lists in-frame clones only, not all of them. This table has some 120,000 clones, 88% appearing once. The sequenced sample consisted of peripheral blood. The receptors here all came from a woman of 80 years or more with acute or convalescent COVID-19.

The chain employs TRBV20-1 and TRBJ1-2; D possibly corresponds to TRBD1 (5 bases). Between the trimmed V and J ends, which lost 3 bases and 6 bases, there was a span of 8 bases. The CDR3 length is 11 residues. The germline gives CDR1 DFQATT, CDR2 SNEGSKA (reference sequence). The CDR3 region has the DNA TGCAGTGCTAGTTTAGGGGATGGCTACACCTTC. Encoded protein: CSASLGDGYTF.

The CDR3 DNA sequence: TGCGCCAGCAGCTTGGGACAGAATAATGAAAAACTGTTTTTT. This codes for CASSLGQNNEKLFF. The chain uses TRBV5-1 and TRBJ1-4, with D maybe TRBD1 (5 bases). Trimming pared 0 bases from V and 4 bases from J, leaving 7 bases between. The CDR3 covers 14 residues. CDR1 is SGHRS and CDR2 is YFSETQ in the germline V gene.

This chain links TRBV12-3 or TRBV12-4 with TRBJ2-2, with D possibly matching TRBD2 (6 bases). The CDR3 loop spans 13 amino acids. The germline V and J ends were trimmed by 7 bases and 7 bases, with 13 bases remaining between them. CDR3 nucleotides: TGTGCCAGCACCTTAGGAGGGCACGGGGAGCTGTTTTTT. Translating it yields CASTLGGHGELFF.

The rearrangement joins TRBV18 to TRBJ2-5; TRBD2 agrees at 13 bases. The junction had 3 bases not matched to a gene; V was cut back by 3 bases and J by 2 bases. The CDR3 sequence is 16 residues long. The V gene's germline CDR1 is KGHSH and CDR2 LQKENI. Here the CDR3 reads CASSPGTSGTQETQYF. CDR3 coding DNA: TGTGCCAGCTCACCGGGGACTAGCGGGACACAAGAGACCCAGTACTTC.

This chain joins TRBV3-1 (or the pseudogene TRBV3-2) and TRBJ1-6; D is possibly TRBD1 (6 bases). The CDR3 loop spans 15 amino acids. Deletions cut 1 base from V and 6 bases from J, with 10 bases between. Germline-derived CDR1 and CDR2 are LGHDT and YNNKEL (reference sequence). DNA for the CDR3: TGTGCCAGCAGCCAAGGAGGGGGGGTTAATTCACCCCTCCACTTT. It is translated as CASSQGGGVNSPLHF.

The gene calls are TRBV12-3 or TRBV12-4 and TRBJ2-1; a weak D match, TRBD2 (6 bases). The CDR3 is made up of 13 amino acids. Trimming left V 5 bases short and J 11 bases short, with 16 bases between. CDR3 loop: CASSGGFRFQQFF. CDR3 bases: TGTGCCAGCAGTGGGGGGTTCAGGTTCCAGCAGTTCTTC.

The genes are TRBV6-5 and TRBJ1-2; tentatively, D is TRBD1 (5 bases). V was cut by 5 bases and J by 3 bases, with 10 bases left in between. The CDR3 is 13 amino acids. Per the germline V gene, CDR1 is MNHEY and CDR2 is SVGAGI. This CDR3 reads CASSQQDDYGYTF. CDR3 in DNA: TGTGCCAGCAGTCAACAGGATGACTATGGCTACACCTTC.

The chain's CDR3 is CASRSTGNQPQHF. CDR3 DNA: TGTGCCAGCAGGTCGACAGGCAATCAGCCCCAGCATTTT. The chain is built from TRBV2 and TRBJ1-5, with D perhaps TRBD1 (5 bases). The germline CDR1 and CDR2 sequences are SNHLY and FYNNEI. V lost 6 bases and J 2 bases, leaving 8 bases between the germline ends. CDR3 length: 13 residues.

The V call is TRBV7-2, the J call TRBJ2-5, with TRBD2 identical over 7 bases. The CDR3 totals 12 residues. Germline V gives CDR1 SGHTA, CDR2 FQGNSA. The V and J ends lost 1 base and 7 bases, in that order; junction bases with no gene match: 0. CDR3 loop: CASSLERGTQYF. Here the CDR3 DNA reads TGTGCCAGCAGCTTAGAGCGGGGGACCCAGTACTTC.

In DNA form, the CDR3 reads TGTGCCAGCAGCTCGGGACAGGGGTATGGCTACACCTTC. Amino acid sequence: CASSSGQGYGYTF. The chain has TRBV5-4 and TRBJ1-2; 10 bases match TRBD1. From germline, CDR1 is SGHNT and CDR2 YYREEE (reference sequence). This CDR3 comprises 13 residues. Trimming removed 3 bases from V and 5 bases from J; junction bases left unmatched: 1.

The chain joins TRBV28 to TRBJ2-5; TRBD2 agrees at 12 bases. The CDR3 covers 17 residues. In germline, CDR1 is MDHEN, CDR2 SYDVKM. Trimming cost V 4 bases and J 6 bases; bases outside gene matches: 12. CDR3 in amino acids: CASSSIQALAGGKTQYF. The CDR3 DNA is TGTGCCAGCAGTTCCATACAGGCGCTAGCGGGAGGGAAGACCCAGTACTTC.

The chain links TRBV7-3 to TRBJ2-3, with TRBD1 matching 8 bases. The CDR3 contains 16 residues. Germline lookup yields CDR1 SGHTA and CDR2 FQGTGA. V lost 5 bases and J lost 1; bases outside the gene matches: 8. The CDR3 coding sequence is TGTGCCAGCAGCCTAATGACAGGGGCCCGCACAGATACGCAGTATTTT. It translates to CASSLMTGARTDTQYF. The complete variable domain, with remaining parts taken from reference TRBV7-3 and TRBJ2-3, reads GAGVSQTPSNKVTEKGKYVELRCDPISGHTALYWYRQSLGQGPEFLIYFQGTGAADDSGLPNDRFFAVRPEGSVSTLKIQRTERGDSAVYLCASSLMTGARTDTQYFGPGTRLTVL.

This clone appeared once. The rearrangement links TRBV5-1 to TRBJ1-2, with unresolved D. This CDR3 has 12 residues. Between the trimmed V and J ends, which lost 4 bases and 8 bases, there was a span of 12 bases. The V gene's germline CDR1 is SGHRS and CDR2 YFSETQ. The DNA of the CDR3 is TGCGCCAGCAGCCCGTCTCTTAGCGGCTACACCTTC. Residues: CASSPSLSGYTF.